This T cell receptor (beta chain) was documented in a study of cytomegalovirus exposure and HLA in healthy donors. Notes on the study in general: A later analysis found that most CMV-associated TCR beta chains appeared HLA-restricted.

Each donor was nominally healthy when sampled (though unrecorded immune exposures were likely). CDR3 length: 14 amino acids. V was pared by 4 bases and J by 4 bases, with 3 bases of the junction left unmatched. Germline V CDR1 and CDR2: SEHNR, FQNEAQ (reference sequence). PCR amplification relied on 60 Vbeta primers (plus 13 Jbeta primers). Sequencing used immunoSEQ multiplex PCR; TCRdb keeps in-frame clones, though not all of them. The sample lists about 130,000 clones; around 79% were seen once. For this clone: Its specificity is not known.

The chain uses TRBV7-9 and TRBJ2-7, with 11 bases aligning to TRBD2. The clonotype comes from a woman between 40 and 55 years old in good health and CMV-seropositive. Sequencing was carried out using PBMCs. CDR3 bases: TGTGCCAGCAGCTATAGCGGGGGGGAGTACGAGCAGTACTTC. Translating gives CASSYSGGEYEQYF.